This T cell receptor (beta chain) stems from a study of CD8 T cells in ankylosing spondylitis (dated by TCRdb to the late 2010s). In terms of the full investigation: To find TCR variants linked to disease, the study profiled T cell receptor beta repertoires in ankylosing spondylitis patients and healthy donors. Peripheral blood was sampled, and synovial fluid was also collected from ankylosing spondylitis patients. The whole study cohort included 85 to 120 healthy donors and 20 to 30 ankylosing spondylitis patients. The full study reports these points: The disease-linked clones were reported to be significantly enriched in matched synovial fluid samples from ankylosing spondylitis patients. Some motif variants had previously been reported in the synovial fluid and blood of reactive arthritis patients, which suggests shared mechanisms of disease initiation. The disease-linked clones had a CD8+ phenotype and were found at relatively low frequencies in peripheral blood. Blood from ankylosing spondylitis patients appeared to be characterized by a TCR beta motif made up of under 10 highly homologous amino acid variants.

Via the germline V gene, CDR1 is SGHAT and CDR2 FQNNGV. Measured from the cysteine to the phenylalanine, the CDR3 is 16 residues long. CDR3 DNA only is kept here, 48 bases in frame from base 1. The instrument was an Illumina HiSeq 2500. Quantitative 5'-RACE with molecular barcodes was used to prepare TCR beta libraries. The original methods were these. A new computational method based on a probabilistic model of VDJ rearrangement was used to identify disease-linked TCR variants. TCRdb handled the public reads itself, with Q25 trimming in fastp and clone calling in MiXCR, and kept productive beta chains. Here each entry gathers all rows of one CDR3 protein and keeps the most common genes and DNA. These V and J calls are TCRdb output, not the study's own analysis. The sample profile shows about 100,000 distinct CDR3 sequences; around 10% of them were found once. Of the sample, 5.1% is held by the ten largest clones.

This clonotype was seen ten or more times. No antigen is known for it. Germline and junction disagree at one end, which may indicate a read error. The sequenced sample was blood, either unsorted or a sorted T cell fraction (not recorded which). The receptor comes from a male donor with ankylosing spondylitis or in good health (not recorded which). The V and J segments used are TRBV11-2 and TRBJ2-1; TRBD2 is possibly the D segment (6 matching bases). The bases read TGTGCCAGCAGCTTAGTCTCGGGGGTCTCCAACAATGAGCAGTTCTTC. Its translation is CASSLVSGVSNNEQFF.